The entry below describes one TCR beta chain. Per the original data handling: Estimates of nucleated cell counts were drawn from the amplification of reference gene primers. Some clones are missing from TCRdb's copy, which holds only in-frame ones; the method was immunoSEQ multiplex PCR. The V and J calls and the clone size are those of that table, but D and trimming were determined from the DNA. The sample shows roughly 150,000 clones, roughly 88% of them seen only once. This sample stems from a study of blood T cell repertoires in COVID-19. For the study at large: The origin of the acute and convalescent COVID-19 samples was the United States, Italy and Spain. PBMCs, B-cell-depleted T cells, or T cells provided the cDNA or gDNA that made up the material.

V shed 4 bases and J 6 bases; nucleotides not matched to a gene: 5. The germline gives CDR1 PRHDT, CDR2 FYEKMQ (reference sequence). The length of the CDR3 is 14 residues. This TCR was sampled from a human donor in a cohort sampled during active COVID-19. The sequenced material came from peripheral blood. This sequence joins TRBV13 and TRBJ1-1, with 10 bases that match TRBD1. The CDR3 loop is CASSSGTGVSEAFF. CDR3 bases: TGTGCCAGCAGCTCCGGGACAGGGGTGTCTGAAGCTTTCTTT.